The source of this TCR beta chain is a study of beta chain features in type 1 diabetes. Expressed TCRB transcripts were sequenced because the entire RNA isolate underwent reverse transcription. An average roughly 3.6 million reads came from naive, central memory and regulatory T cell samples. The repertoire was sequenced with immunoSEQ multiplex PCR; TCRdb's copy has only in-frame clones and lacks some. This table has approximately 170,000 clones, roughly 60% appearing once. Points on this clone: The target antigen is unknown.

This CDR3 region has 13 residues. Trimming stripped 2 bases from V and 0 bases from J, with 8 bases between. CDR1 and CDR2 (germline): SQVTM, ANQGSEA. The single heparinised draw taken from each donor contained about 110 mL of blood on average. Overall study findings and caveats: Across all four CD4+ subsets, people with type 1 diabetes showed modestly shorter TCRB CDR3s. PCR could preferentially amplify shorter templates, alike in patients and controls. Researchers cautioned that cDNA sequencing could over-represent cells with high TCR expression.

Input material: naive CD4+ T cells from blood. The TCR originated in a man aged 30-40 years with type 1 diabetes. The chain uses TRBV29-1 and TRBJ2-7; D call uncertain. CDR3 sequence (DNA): TGCAGCGTTGAAATACGGAGCTCCTACGAGCAGTACTTC. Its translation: CSVEIRSSYEQYF.